This TCR beta chain was identified during a study of beta chain features in type 1 diabetes. The CDR3 has 13 residues. From germline, CDR1 is SNHLY and CDR2 FYNNEI. V lost 6 bases to trimming and J lost 5 bases, with 11 bases between them. Expressed TCRB transcripts got sequenced, as all isolated RNA was reverse transcribed. Assay used: immunoSEQ multiplex PCR; TCRdb lists only in-frame clones, some missing. Of about 400,000 clones listed, roughly 12% are singletons. Study-wide results and limits: Diminished insertions and augmented deletions at VDJ junctions characterized type 1 diabetes patients. High TCR expression in some cells could lead to their over-representation in cDNA sequencing. All four CD4+ subsets of Type 1 diabetes patients contained TCRB CDR3s that were moderately but significantly shorter.

This clone came up a few times. Its antigen remains unidentified. The identical CDR3 is also encoded by other nucleotide sequences in the sample. The chain combines TRBV2 with TRBJ1-5; weak D call: TRBD1 (5 bases). This TCR derives from a young woman with type 1 diabetes. The sequenced material came from naive CD4+ T cells from blood. The CDR3 DNA sequence: TGTGCCAGCAGGGGGCAGGGCGATCAGCCCCAGCATTTT. Encoded protein: CASRGQGDQPQHF.